This is a list of T cell receptor beta chains from one sample in a study of shared clonotypes between healthy human individuals. Assay: immunoSEQ multiplex PCR; the TCRdb copy retains only in-frame clones and omits some. The data contain hundreds of thousands of clones, about 91% of them singletons. Sample: naive CD8+ T cells sorted from blood. These receptors originate from a man aged 25 to 40 in good health. Each CDR3 is given with its conserved first and last residue. The order of the fields is CDR3 protein, CDR3 DNA, V gene, D gene, J gene, clone size. D genes are given only for firm matches. Rows give clone size only sometimes, using once, few, many, or a class for an expanded clone.

CSEAGPYTEAFF,TGCAGCGAGGCGGGGCCTTATACTGAAGCTTTCTTT,TRBV29-1,.,TRBJ1-1,.
CASSLDRTGELFF,TGTGCCAGCAGCTTAGACCGGACCGGGGAGCTGTTTTTT,TRBV11-3,.,TRBJ2-2,.
CASSDWREGQETQYF,TGCGCCAGCAGTGACTGGCGGGAGGGCCAAGAGACCCAGTACTTC,TRBV10-1,TRBD2,TRBJ2-5,.
CASSPTAGLVSYEQYF,TGTGCCAGCTCACCGACCGCGGGGCTAGTCAGCTACGAGCAGTACTTC,TRBV18,.,TRBJ2-7,.
CASSLGVAAGEGGQFF,TGTGCCAGCAGCTTAGGGGTTGCAGCGGGAGAGGGTGGGCAGTTCTTC,TRBV7-9,TRBD2,TRBJ2-1,.
CASSVGLAGRGELFF,TGTGCCAGCAGCGTAGGGCTAGCGGGAAGAGGGGAGCTGTTTTTT,TRBV9,TRBD2,TRBJ2-2,.
CASSSQVIDNYGYTF,TGTGCCAGCAGCTCACAGGTTATCGATAACTATGGCTACACCTTC,TRBV7-8,.,TRBJ1-2,.
CASSHTTGDEQYF,TGCGCCAGCAGCCACACGACAGGGGACGAGCAGTACTTC,TRBV4-3,TRBD1,TRBJ2-7,.
CASSSRTVYEQYF,TGTGCCAGCAGCTCAAGGACAGTCTACGAGCAGTACTTC,TRBV11-2,.,TRBJ2-7,few
CASGWTSGSTDTQYF,TGTGCCAGCGGCTGGACTAGCGGAAGCACAGATACGCAGTATTTT,TRBV2,TRBD2,TRBJ2-3,.
CASSQTESQETQYF,TGTGCCAGCAGCCAGACAGAGTCCCAAGAGACCCAGTACTTC,TRBV7-9,.,TRBJ2-5,.
CASSPRGTVRNNEQFF,TGCGCCAGCAGCCCCCGGGGGACAGTTCGTAACAATGAGCAGTTCTTC,TRBV4-1,.,TRBJ2-1,once
CASQDTTSSYEQYF,TGTGCCAGCCAAGACACTACGAGCTCCTACGAGCAGTACTTC,TRBV5-6,.,TRBJ2-7,.
CASSGTGGNTEAFF,TGTGCCAGCAGCGGCACAGGGGGCAACACTGAAGCTTTCTTT,TRBV11-1,TRBD1,TRBJ1-1,.
CASRLGDRESTYNEQFF,TGCGCCAGCAGGTTGGGGGATCGGGAGTCAACCTACAATGAGCAGTTCTTC,TRBV5-1,.,TRBJ2-1,.
CASSVGQGALAGELFF,TGTGCCAGCAGCGTGGGACAGGGGGCGCTGGCCGGGGAGCTGTTTTTT,TRBV5-5,TRBD1,TRBJ2-2,.
CASSLKGAPYEQYF,TGTGCCAGCAGTCTGAAGGGGGCCCCCTACGAGCAGTACTTC,TRBV27,TRBD1,TRBJ2-7,.
CASSLSRTQGAPEQYF,TGTGCCAGCAGCTTATCCAGGACCCAGGGGGCTCCCGAGCAGTACTTC,TRBV7-2,TRBD1,TRBJ2-7,.
CASRATGGEFF,TGTGCCAGCAGAGCGACAGGTGGCGAGTTCTTC,TRBV6-5,.,TRBJ2-1,.
CAISESRLASYNEQFF,TGTGCCATCAGTGAGTCGAGGCTAGCGTCCTACAATGAGCAGTTCTTC,TRBV10-3,.,TRBJ2-1,.
CASSRQFWTEEADEAQYF,TGTGCCAGCAGCCGCCAGTTCTGGACGGAGGAGGCCGACGAGGCCCAGTACTTC,TRBV5-6,.,TRBJ2-5,.
CSVEDRGDLAALFNEQFF,TGCAGCGTTGAAGATCGGGGCGACCTAGCGGCCCTCTTCAATGAGCAGTTCTTC,TRBV29-1,TRBD2,TRBJ2-1,.
CASSRLAGTYNEQFF,TGTGCCAGCAGCAGACTAGCGGGAACCTACAATGAGCAGTTCTTC,TRBV7-9,TRBD2,TRBJ2-1,.
CASSVGLADYQETQYF,TGTGCCAGCAGCGTAGGACTAGCGGATTATCAAGAGACCCAGTACTTC,TRBV9,TRBD2,TRBJ2-5,.
CASSLKGLGPLLAFF,TGTGCCAGCAGTTTAAAAGGTCTGGGGCCACTACTAGCTTTCTTT,TRBV28,.,TRBJ1-1,.
CATSRDLGSGTDTQYF,TGTGCCACCAGCAGAGACTTGGGGAGCGGTACAGATACGCAGTATTTT,TRBV15,.,TRBJ2-3,.
CASSYPSGIEQFF,TGTGCCAGCAGCTACCCAAGCGGGATTGAGCAGTTCTTC,TRBV7-9,TRBD2,TRBJ2-1,.
CASSPHFGSRPYNEQFF,TGTGCCAGCAGTCCTCATTTTGGGTCCCGTCCCTACAATGAGCAGTTCTTC,TRBV7-8,.,TRBJ2-1,.
CASSQGLAGSYEQYF,TGCGCCAGCAGCCAAGGGCTAGCGGGCTCCTACGAGCAGTACTTC,TRBV4-1,TRBD2,TRBJ2-7,.
CSADGGETQYF,TGCAGTGCTGATGGGGGAGAGACCCAGTACTTC,TRBV20-1,.,TRBJ2-5,.
CASSQDWASSGETQYF,TGTGCCAGCAGCCAAGATTGGGCTAGCAGCGGGGAGACCCAGTACTTC,TRBV14,.,TRBJ2-5,.
CASSYSNQPQHF,TGTGCCAGCAGCTACAGTAATCAGCCCCAGCATTTT,TRBV7-9,.,TRBJ1-5,.
CASSPGVLSNQPQHF,TGTGCCAGTAGCCCTGGAGTCCTGAGCAATCAGCCCCAGCATTTT,TRBV19,.,TRBJ1-5,.